The rows below give T cell receptor beta chains drawn from one sample of a study of CD8 T cells in ankylosing spondylitis. MiXCR, applied by TCRdb to the 5' RACE reads, yields one record per CDR3 protein. The sample lists 670,000 or so distinct CDR3 sequences, under 20% occurring once. Sequenced input: blood, either unsorted or a sorted T cell fraction (not recorded which). The receptor set was obtained from a male donor with ankylosing spondylitis. Both conserved end residues are trimmed from each CDR3. Clone size appears in some rows only: once, few, many, or a class for an expanded clone.

V gene: TRBV12-3/TRBV12-4; clone size: NA; CDR3 protein: ASSYQFSTDTQY
V gene: TRBV15; clone size: many; CDR3 protein: ATSRDLKETQY
V gene: TRBV4-2; clone size: few; CDR3 protein: ASSQVVSGGLTGELF
V gene: TRBV12-3/TRBV12-4; clone size: many; CDR3 protein: ASSGYSNQPQH
V gene: TRBV15; clone size: NA; CDR3 protein: ATSRGGPGFAEAF
V gene: TRBV19; clone size: NA; CDR3 protein: ASSIIASGLGTEAF
V gene: TRBV12-3/TRBV12-4; clone size: NA; CDR3 protein: ASSPPTSGVSYEQY
V gene: TRBV2; clone size: few; CDR3 protein: ASIWVEQTTDTQY
V gene: TRBV4-3; clone size: few; CDR3 protein: ASSRIDGAAYEQY
V gene: TRBV7-7; clone size: NA; CDR3 protein: ASSSERRQGPYEQY
V gene: TRBV7-6; clone size: NA; CDR3 protein: ASSLFGGFHDEQF
V gene: TRBV11-2; clone size: few; CDR3 protein: ASSLGVRTTQYQETQY
V gene: TRBV5-6; clone size: few; CDR3 protein: ASSWDWAQETQY
V gene: TRBV7-2; clone size: few; CDR3 protein: ASRSNRAYEQY
V gene: TRBV18; clone size: few; CDR3 protein: ASSPSNPNQPQH
V gene: TRBV5-1; clone size: few; CDR3 protein: ASSPGRGGGSRMVNEQF
V gene: TRBV12-3/TRBV12-4; clone size: many; CDR3 protein: ASSPGLINSPLH
V gene: TRBV28; clone size: few; CDR3 protein: AISRDRRIYEQY
V gene: TRBV4-1; clone size: few; CDR3 protein: ASSQEGGRGNTEAF
V gene: TRBV29-1; clone size: NA; CDR3 protein: SGRRGGQETQY
V gene: TRBV12-3/TRBV12-4; clone size: few; CDR3 protein: ASSPQGYTGELF
V gene: TRBV12-3/TRBV12-4; clone size: few; CDR3 protein: ASSTPGSWTEAF
V gene: TRBV28; clone size: NA; CDR3 protein: ASRPTGSSLEQY
V gene: TRBV29-1; clone size: many; CDR3 protein: SVDREGNEQF
V gene: TRBV5-5; clone size: few; CDR3 protein: ASTVWGGSSYEQY
V gene: TRBV3-1; clone size: few; CDR3 protein: ASSETLSSGNTIY